The entry that follows covers one T cell receptor beta chain sequence. The data derive from a study of human thymus T cells. Here immunoSEQ multiplex PCR was the method, and the copy in TCRdb shows in-frame clones only, minus some. The sample has some 130,000 clones; around 94% are singletons. The source of the thymus tissue was resections taken during corrective heart surgery. The V gene end was trimmed by 2 bases and the J gene end by 10 bases; junction bases not matched to a gene: 5. The CDR3 spans 14 residues. CDR1 is MGHRA and CDR2 is YSYEKL in the germline V gene. The chain couples TRBV4-1 to TRBJ2-5; 12 nucleotides match TRBD2. The source of this sequence is a boy less than two years old with a congenital heart defect but otherwise immunologically healthy. Sequenced sample: thymus tissue. The CDR3 DNA reads TGCGCCAGCAGCCAAACTAGCGGGGGGTCCGACCAGTACTTC. Protein: CASSQTSGGSDQYF.